The source of this T cell receptor (beta chain) is a study of blood T cell repertoires in COVID-19. For the study at large: Both acute and convalescent COVID-19 samples were obtained from the United States, Italy and Spain. The analysed material was cDNA or gDNA that came from T cells, B-cell-depleted T cells, or PBMCs.

The CDR3 spans 16 residues. Germline assignment: CDR1 ENHRY and CDR2 SYGVKD. V lost 3 bases to trimming and J lost 1 base; unmatched junction nucleotides: 5. Authors' methods: Using reference gene primer amplification, nucleated cell counts were estimated. Repertoires were generated with immunoSEQ multiplex PCR, while TCRdb's copy carries only in-frame clones and drops some. V and J calls plus clone size are reproduced from that table; the DNA served to infer D and trimming. The sample has 100,000 to 130,000 clones; just over 70% are singletons. The rearrangement uses TRBV10-3 and TRBJ2-2; 7 nucleotides align to TRBD1. Specimen: peripheral blood. This clonotype was sampled from a woman between 35 and 50 years old with acute or convalescent COVID-19. CDR3 sequence reads: CAISDSRQGNTGELFF. In DNA, the CDR3 is TGTGCCATCAGTGACTCACGACAGGGGAACACCGGGGAGCTGTTTTTT.